Below, 11 T cell receptor beta chains from the same sample are listed, as sequenced in a study of T cells in localized non-small cell lung cancer. The protocol was immunoSEQ multiplex PCR, while the TCRdb copy is restricted to in-frame clones and leaves out a portion. Of 10,000 to 13,000 clones in the sample, 40% to 50% were seen once. The specimen comprised lymph node tissue, sampled before any cancer treatment. These receptors were collected from a woman aged 35 to 70 with stage II squamous cell lung carcinoma.

About this clone: At one end the junction does not follow the germline gene, possibly because of a read error. The chain has TRBV6-8 and TRBJ2-5, with 12 bases that match TRBD2. CDR1 and CDR2 from the germline V gene are MNHGY and SAAAGT. The CDR3 is 16 residues long. Written as DNA, the CDR3 is TGTGCCATCAGTGCCCCACTAGCGGGGGGAGGAGAGACCCAGTACTTC. Protein sequence: CAISAPLAGGGETQYF.

This clone is labeled medium-sized (0.01 to 0.1%). This chain joins TRBV11-3 and TRBJ1-2; possibly TRBD1 for D (6 bases). This CDR3 has 15 amino acids. The V gene lost 5 bases and the J gene lost 4 bases, with 17 bases spanning the gap. CDR1 and CDR2 (germline): SGHNT, YENEEA. Here the CDR3 DNA reads TGTGCCAGCAGCAAGACAGGACAAGTCACCTATGGCTACACCTTC. Protein product: CASSKTGQVTYGYTF.

As for this clone: At one of its ends the junction is not consistent with the germline gene, which may arise from a read error. V usage is TRBV11-3 and J usage is TRBJ2-5, with TRBD2 identical over 11 bases. CDR3 size: 15 residues. Germline V lookup: CDR1 SGHNT, CDR2 YENEEA. The CDR3 bases are TGTGCCAGCAGCTCAGGGACTAGCGGAAAAGAAACCCAGTACTTC. Its translation: CASSSGTSGKETQYF.

This rearrangement joins TRBV23-1 to TRBJ1-1; D is unclear. TRBV23-1 is flagged as an ORF with uncertain function. Trimming took 4 bases from V and 0 from J, leaving 12 bases between them. The CDR3 length is 15 residues. The CDR3 region is CASSRDTVLNTEAFF. The CDR3, as DNA: TGCGCCAGCAGTCGGGATACAGTCCTGAACACTGAAGCTTTCTTT.

The chain recombines TRBV18 with TRBJ1-5; 10 bases are a match to TRBD1. Trimming removed 3 bases from V and 5 bases from J; junction bases left unmatched: 13. The CDR3 is 18 residues long. The germline CDR1 and CDR2 sequences are KGHSH and LQKENI. The CDR3 coding sequence is TGTGCCAGCTCACCGCCCATGACGCCGGGACAGGGGTATCAGCCCCAGCATTTT. This sequence encodes CASSPPMTPGQGYQPQHF.

This chain connects TRBV11-3 to TRBJ2-1, with D tentatively TRBD2 (6 bases). CDR3 size: 16 residues. V lost 1 base, J lost 2 bases, and 12 bases lay in between. CDR1 SGHNT and CDR2 YENEEA come from the germline V gene. CDR3 DNA: TGTGCCAGCAGCTTAGTGGGTAGCGGTCCCTACAATGAGCAGTTCTTC. Its protein product is CASSLVGSGPYNEQFF.

V gene TRBV11-3 combines with J gene TRBJ1-2; 7 nucleotides agree with TRBD1. Germline assignment: CDR1 SGHNT and CDR2 YENEEA. Trimming took 5 bases from V and 5 from J; bases not matched to a gene: 17. The CDR3 contains 17 residues. The CDR3 DNA sequence: TGTGCCAGCAGCCCTCGACAGGGCCCCGCAGCAATTTATGGCTACACCTTC. This gives the protein CASSPRQGPAAIYGYTF.

The V and J genes are TRBV19 and TRBJ1-5; D ambiguous. The CDR3 consists of 16 residues. CDR1 LNHDA and CDR2 SQIVND come from the germline V gene (reference sequence). The V gene lost 6 bases and the J gene lost 1 base, with 16 bases spanning the gap. For the CDR3, the DNA is TGTGCCAGTAGCCAGGTTCGGGTATCAAGCAATCAGCCCCAGCATTTT. Translating gives CASSQVRVSSNQPQHF.

V usage is TRBV29-1 and J usage is TRBJ2-7; 7 nucleotides agree with TRBD2. This CDR3 comprises 13 residues. Germline V gene data show CDR1 as SQVTM and CDR2 as ANQGSEA. Trimming took 7 bases from V and 0 from J; bases not matched to a gene: 6. CDR3 sequence (DNA): TGCAGCGCTAGACTAGCCAGCTCCTACGAGCAGTACTTC. Amino acids: CSARLASSYEQYF.

This chain joins TRBV1 and TRBJ1-5; the tabulated D call, TRBD1, remains unverified against the DNA. TRBV1 is a known pseudogene. The CDR3 is 16 amino acids. DNA of the CDR3: TGCGCCAGCAGCCAAGAACTAAGGGCAGGGAATCAGCCCCAGCATTTT. It encodes CASSQELRAGNQPQHF.

The chain carries TRBV9 and TRBJ1-5; 7 nucleotides align to TRBD1. Germline V gene lookup returns CDR1 SGDLS and CDR2 YYNGEE. The CDR3 is 16 residues long. The junction had 9 bases not matched to a gene; V was cut back by 0 bases and J by 6 bases. CDR3 loop: CASSVGAGGVSQPQHF. CDR3 bases: TGTGCCAGCAGCGTAGGGGCAGGGGGTGTTAGTCAGCCCCAGCATTTT.